The clone carrying this T cell receptor (beta chain) has a single count. Its antigen is unknown. The sample belongs to a study of identical twins. CDR1 LNHDA and CDR2 SQIVND come from the germline V gene (reference sequence). V was clipped by 7 bases and J by 0 bases, with 19 bases between them. CDR3 length: 17 residues. The study's findings and limits: Model-predicted out-of-frame TCR alpha sharing fell below observed values in monozygotic twins.

One entry per CDR3 protein results from TCRdb running MiXCR on the 5' RACE reads. The sample holds 1.5 million to 2 million distinct CDR3 sequences, about 30% seen once. Source material: cord blood. The gene calls are TRBV19 and TRBJ1-5; the D gene is possibly TRBD1 (5 bases). The receptor was derived from a newborn girl in good health. The CDR3 spells CASTRYGTANSNQPQHF. Here the CDR3 DNA reads TGTGCCAGTACCCGTTATGGGACGGCAAATAGCAATCAGCCCCAGCATTTT.